This T cell receptor (beta chain) was sequenced for a study of cytomegalovirus exposure and HLA in healthy donors. Study summary: Inside one of the first data releases sat around 77 million unique TCRs taken from HLA-typed donors. Overall study findings and caveats: Later analysis demonstrated an association between a missense DCLRE1C variant and TCR beta V- and J-gene trimming. Rare TCR sequences dominated, though some public TCRs recurred in many donors.

A multiplex PCR was run with 60 Vbeta primers and 13 Jbeta primers. The repertoire was sequenced with immunoSEQ multiplex PCR; TCRdb's copy has only in-frame clones and lacks some. This sample's clone table lists about 160,000 clones. Comments on this clone: Its antigen is still unknown.

The CDR3 is 15 amino acids. Germline V gene sequence: CDR1 SGHRS, CDR2 YFSETQ. V was clipped by 4 bases and J by 4 bases; unmatched bases: 9. This receptor was taken from an older woman in good health and CMV-seronegative. The chain is built from TRBV5-1 and TRBJ1-1, with 8 bases fitting TRBD1. The sequencing sample was made of PBMCs. This CDR3 is CASSGGGQVLTEAFF. As DNA, the CDR3 is TGCGCCAGCAGCGGGGGGGGACAGGTCCTCACTGAAGCTTTCTTT.